This TCR beta chain appears in the sequencing data of a study of human T cells and chemical hapten exposure. Study-wide background: Weekly administration of diphenylcyclopropenone to the scalp of patients continued throughout the roughly 25-week study.

This clonotype has ten or more counts. Individual cDNA molecules each carried unique molecular identifiers attached by the library. TCRdb reprocessed the RACE reads with MiXCR, giving one entry per CDR3 protein. Seen here are around 92,000 distinct CDR3 sequences, 11% observed once, and the top ten hold 2.5% to 4%. Documented time point: pre-sensitization, week 0. The treatment denotes: therapeutic diphenylcyclopropenone sensitization with weekly scalp DPC. This CDR3 has 16 amino acids. V shed 6 bases, J shed 0 bases, and the junction held 8 bases outside the gene matches. CDR1 SNHLY and CDR2 FYNNEI come from the germline V gene.

This clonotype was obtained from a woman aged 60-70 years with alopecia areata. Some clones in this sample may be carry-over from other donors' samples. This chain links TRBV2 with TRBJ1-2, with TRBD1 matching over 9 bases. The starting material was whole blood, obtained in connection with sensitization to the hapten diphenylcyclopropenone (DPC). CDR3 loop: CASSVPNRGPNYGYTF. DNA for the CDR3: TGTGCCAGCAGCGTCCCAAACAGGGGGCCTAACTATGGCTACACCTTC. Full variable domain (missing parts from reference TRBV2 and TRBJ1-2): EPEVTQTPSHQVTQMGQEVILRCVPISNHLYFYWYRQILGQKVEFLVSFYNNEISEKSEIFDDQFSVERPDGSNFTLKIRSTKLEDSAMYFCASSVPNRGPNYGYTFGSGTRLTVV.